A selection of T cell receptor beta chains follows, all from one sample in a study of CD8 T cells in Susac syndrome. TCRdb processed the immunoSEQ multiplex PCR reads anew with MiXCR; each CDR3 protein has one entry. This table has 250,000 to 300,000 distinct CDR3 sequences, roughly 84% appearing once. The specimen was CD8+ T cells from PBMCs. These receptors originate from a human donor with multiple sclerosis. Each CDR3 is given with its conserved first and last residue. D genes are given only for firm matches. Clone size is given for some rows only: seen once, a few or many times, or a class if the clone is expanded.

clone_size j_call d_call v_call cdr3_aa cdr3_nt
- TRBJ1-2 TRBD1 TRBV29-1 CSGAGQGMGYTF TGCAGTGGCGCGGGACAGGGGATGGGCTACACCTTC
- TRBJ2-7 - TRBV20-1 CSASPPGRTYSYEQYF TGCAGTGCTAGCCCCCCGGGAAGGACTTACTCCTACGAGCAGTACTTC
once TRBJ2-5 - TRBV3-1 CASSHRTGRVETQYF TGTGCCAGCAGCCACCGCACCGGGAGAGTCGAGACCCAGTACTTC
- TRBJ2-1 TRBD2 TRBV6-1 CASRESGRAPHEQFF TGTGCCAGCAGGGAAAGCGGGAGGGCCCCCCATGAGCAGTTCTTC
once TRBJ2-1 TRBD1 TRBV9 CASSERTGGNNEQFF TGTGCCAGCAGCGAAAGGACAGGGGGCAACAATGAGCAGTTCTTC
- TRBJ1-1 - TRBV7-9 CASSLIPGEVGNTEAFF TGTGCCAGCAGCTTAATTCCAGGGGAGGTAGGGAACACTGAAGCTTTCTTT
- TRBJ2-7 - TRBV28 CASSPDLGYEQYF TGTGCCAGCAGCCCCGATCTTGGGTACGAGCAGTACTTC
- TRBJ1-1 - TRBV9 CASSVSSGGNTEAFF TGTGCCAGCAGCGTAAGTTCCGGAGGGAACACTGAAGCTTTCTTT
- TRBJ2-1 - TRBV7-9 CASSQRLQPGNNEQFF TGTGCCAGCAGCCAAAGACTACAACCGGGGAACAATGAGCAGTTCTTC
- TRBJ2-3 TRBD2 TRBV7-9 CALNRLAGGPGPDTQYF TGTGCCTTGAATCGACTAGCGGGAGGGCCGGGGCCCGATACGCAGTATTTT
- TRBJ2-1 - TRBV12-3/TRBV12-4 CASSYRLVHEQFF TGTGCCAGCAGTTACCGCTTGGTTCATGAGCAGTTCTTC
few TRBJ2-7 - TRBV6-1 CASGLHTDPFYEQYF TGTGCCAGCGGCTTACATACCGACCCCTTCTACGAGCAGTACTTC
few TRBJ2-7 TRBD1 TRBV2 CASSEEGAREQYF TGTGCCAGCAGTGAAGAGGGGGCGCGAGAGCAGTACTTC
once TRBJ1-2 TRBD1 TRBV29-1 CSVEGLTGGDQFGYTF TGCAGCGTTGAAGGGTTGACAGGGGGCGATCAGTTTGGCTACACCTTC
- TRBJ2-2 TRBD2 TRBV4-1 CASSQRLAGHTGELFF TGCGCCAGCAGCCAACGCCTAGCGGGGCACACCGGGGAGCTGTTTTTT
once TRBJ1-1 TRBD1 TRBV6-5 CASEGGQRNTEAFF TGTGCCAGCGAAGGGGGACAGCGTAACACTGAAGCTTTCTTT
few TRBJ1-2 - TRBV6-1 CASDGGAWGYTF TGTGCCAGCGACGGGGGCGCTTGGGGCTACACCTTC
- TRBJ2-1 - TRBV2 CASIPGLAFSEQFF TGTGCCAGCATCCCGGGCTTGGCCTTCTCTGAGCAGTTCTTC